These T cell receptor beta chains were read from a single sample in a study of identifying expanded T cells in peripheral blood. Only in-frame clones appear in the TCRdb table, and some are missing; sequencing was by immunoSEQ multiplex PCR. The table has approximately 91,000 clones, approximately 88% seen once; the top ten hold 3% to 4%. Sequenced: blood. The receptors shown here come from a person between 18 and 75 years old in good health. The CDR3 runs from the conserved cysteine through the conserved F or W. A D gene is named only where the DNA matches it firmly. Clone size is not always given. Where it is, it says once, few, many or a class for expanded clones.

v_call,j_call,d_call,clone_size,cdr3_aa,cdr3_nt
TRBV7-9,TRBJ1-1,NA,NA,CASSSRNTEAFF,TGTGCCAGCAGCTCAAGGAACACTGAAGCTTTCTTT
TRBV30,TRBJ1-5,NA,NA,CAWSRNRVPLPQHF,TGTGCCTGGAGTCGAAACAGGGTCCCCTTGCCCCAGCATTTT
TRBV2,TRBJ1-4,TRBD1,NA,CASSGGQTNEKLFF,TGTGCCAGCAGCGGGGGACAGACGAATGAAAAACTGTTTTTT
TRBV2,TRBJ1-3,NA,NA,CASSEDRVLSGNTIYF,TGTGCCAGCAGCGAGGACCGAGTGCTCTCTGGAAACACCATATATTTT
TRBV30,TRBJ2-3,NA,NA,CAWSVPGGRDTQYF,TGTGCCTGGAGTGTACCCGGAGGCCGGGATACGCAGTATTTT
TRBV19,TRBJ1-1,NA,NA,CASSSDLGDSEAFF,TGTGCCAGTAGTAGTGACCTGGGGGATTCTGAAGCTTTCTTT
TRBV4-2,TRBJ1-2,NA,large,CASSQESGRVSGYTF,TGTGCCAGCAGCCAAGAGTCGGGCAGGGTGTCAGGCTACACCTTC
TRBV30,TRBJ2-7,TRBD1,NA,CAWRSGGQGFYEQYF,TGTGCCTGGAGATCAGGGGGCCAAGGTTTCTACGAGCAGTACTTC
TRBV18,TRBJ2-7,NA,NA,CASSPAPRDEQYF,TGTGCCAGCTCACCAGCGCCCCGAGACGAGCAGTACTTC
TRBV2,TRBJ2-7,TRBD2,NA,CAIRPRRTSGDSSYEQYF,TGTGCCATAAGGCCCCGGAGGACTAGCGGGGATAGCTCCTACGAGCAGTACTTC
TRBV5-1,TRBJ1-5,NA,once,CASSLATGDQPQHF,TGCGCCAGCAGCTTGGCCACAGGAGATCAGCCCCAGCATTTT
TRBV5-1,TRBJ1-5,NA,NA,CASRGDSNQPQHF,TGCGCCAGCAGAGGGGATAGCAATCAGCCCCAGCATTTT
TRBV18,TRBJ2-2,NA,NA,CASSPFPGAMDDGELFF,TGTGCCAGCTCACCATTCCCGGGGGCTATGGACGACGGGGAGCTGTTTTTT
TRBV27,TRBJ2-7,TRBD1,NA,CASSTRQGAVEQYF,TGTGCCAGCAGTACACGACAGGGGGCAGTCGAGCAGTACTTC
TRBV19,TRBJ1-2,NA,few,CASSIQGDYGYTF,TGTGCCAGTAGTATTCAGGGAGATTACGGCTACACCTTC
TRBV28,TRBJ2-7,NA,once,CASTPGPSDSYEQYF,TGTGCCAGCACCCCGGGGCCTAGCGACTCCTACGAGCAGTACTTC
TRBV6-6,TRBJ2-7,TRBD1,NA,CASSTGVEGSYEQYF,TGTGCCAGCAGTACAGGGGTTGAGGGCTCCTACGAGCAGTACTTC
TRBV2,TRBJ2-3,NA,NA,CASSGEVSDTQYF,TGTGCCAGCAGCGGGGAGGTCTCGGATACGCAGTATTTT
TRBV6-4,TRBJ2-2,TRBD1,once,CASSDTGAGELFF,TGTGCCAGCAGTGATACAGGGGCCGGGGAGCTGTTTTTT
TRBV15,TRBJ2-3,NA,NA,CATSRDRGQADTQYF,TGTGCCACCAGCAGAGATCGAGGCCAAGCAGATACGCAGTATTTT
TRBV28,TRBJ2-5,TRBD1,NA,CASSPTLFRAGGKTQYF,TGTGCCAGCAGTCCCACCCTCTTCAGGGCAGGGGGAAAGACCCAGTACTTC
TRBV30,TRBJ2-1,NA,NA,CAWNPGAVNEQFF,TGTGCCTGGAATCCGGGGGCCGTCAATGAGCAGTTCTTC
TRBV7-6,TRBJ2-3,NA,NA,CASSLLPAPDTQYF,TGTGCCAGCAGCCTCCTGCCGGCTCCAGATACGCAGTATTTT
TRBV5-1,TRBJ2-4,NA,NA,CASSPGTYGAKNIQYF,TGCGCCAGCAGCCCCGGAACGTATGGCGCCAAAAACATTCAGTACTTC
TRBV20-1,TRBJ2-7,TRBD2,NA,CSARGGDEQYF,TGCAGTGCTAGGGGGGGGGACGAGCAGTACTTC
TRBV13,TRBJ2-7,TRBD2,NA,CASSLEPSGGGEQYF,TGTGCCAGCAGCTTAGAGCCTAGCGGCGGGGGGGAGCAGTACTTC
TRBV7-3,TRBJ2-6,TRBD1,NA,CASSLTGQGAGANVLTF,TGTGCCAGCAGCTTAACGGGACAGGGGGCTGGGGCCAACGTCCTGACTTTC
TRBV6-4,TRBJ2-2,NA,NA,CASSDSRGGGTGELFF,TGTGCCAGCAGTGACTCCCGGGGAGGAGGGACCGGGGAGCTGTTTTTT
TRBV7-2,TRBJ2-2,TRBD2,NA,CASSATSGLTTGELFF,TGTGCCAGCAGCGCCACTAGCGGACTAACCACCGGGGAGCTGTTTTTT
TRBV30,TRBJ1-4,TRBD1,NA,CAWSLPGGEKLFF,TGTGCCTGGAGTCTTCCAGGGGGTGAAAAACTGTTTTTT
TRBV5-6,TRBJ2-1,NA,NA,CASSLRDTFYSYNEQFF,TGTGCCAGCAGCCTCCGGGACACCTTCTACTCCTACAATGAGCAGTTCTTC
TRBV25-1,TRBJ2-7,TRBD1,NA,CASRTGPYEQYF,TGTGCCAGCAGGACAGGGCCCTACGAGCAGTACTTC
TRBV11-3,TRBJ2-1,TRBD2,NA,CASSPGGPSSYNEQFF,TGTGCCAGCAGTCCGGGAGGCCCGAGCTCCTACAATGAGCAGTTCTTC
TRBV15,TRBJ2-1,TRBD1,NA,CATSTGTGGRPNLAGTTYNEQFF,TGTGCCACCAGCACAGGGACAGGGGGCCGCCCAAATCTAGCGGGAACCACCTACAATGAGCAGTTCTTC
TRBV6-1,TRBJ2-7,NA,NA,CASSEASLAASYEQYF,TGTGCCAGCAGTGAAGCTAGCCTAGCCGCCTCCTACGAGCAGTACTTC
TRBV6-1,TRBJ2-2,NA,NA,CASSDRGVGELFF,TGTGCCAGCAGTGATCGAGGGGTCGGGGAGCTGTTTTTT
TRBV7-3,TRBJ1-2,NA,NA,CASSLTSGGGYTF,TGTGCCAGCAGCTTAACGTCGGGGGGTGGCTACACCTTC
TRBV27,TRBJ1-4,TRBD1,NA,CASSFGTGRKLFF,TGTGCCAGCAGTTTCGGGACAGGGAGAAAACTGTTTTTT
TRBV28,TRBJ2-2,TRBD1,NA,CASSTPGTGGGGELFF,TGTGCCAGCAGTACTCCCGGGACAGGGGGTGGCGGGGAGCTGTTTTTT
TRBV19,TRBJ2-3,TRBD1,NA,CASSSDRGIDTQYF,TGTGCCAGTAGTTCGGACAGGGGTATCGATACGCAGTATTTT
TRBV7-2,TRBJ2-5,NA,NA,CASTPSGTSGETQYF,TGTGCCAGCACCCCTTCCGGGACTTCGGGAGAGACCCAGTACTTC
TRBV19,TRBJ2-5,NA,NA,CASSPTSGSKETQYF,TGTGCCAGTAGTCCGACGAGCGGGTCTAAAGAGACCCAGTACTTC
TRBV6-6,TRBJ2-1,TRBD1,NA,CASSKQGASYNEQFF,TGTGCCAGCAGCAAACAGGGGGCCTCCTACAATGAGCAGTTCTTC
TRBV15,TRBJ2-1,NA,once,CATSSPVYNEQFF,TGTGCCACCAGCAGCCCAGTCTACAATGAGCAGTTCTTC
TRBV29-1,TRBJ1-2,TRBD1,NA,CSVGETGANYGYTF,TGCAGCGTTGGGGAGACAGGGGCTAACTATGGCTACACCTTC
TRBV4-1,TRBJ2-5,TRBD1,NA,CASSHGRGLQETQYF,TGCGCCAGCAGCCATGGCAGGGGGTTGCAAGAGACCCAGTACTTC
TRBV5-4,TRBJ1-4,NA,once,CASSLGGRTEKLFF,TGTGCCAGCAGCTTGGGCGGTCGGACGGAGAAACTGTTTTTT
TRBV5-1,TRBJ2-3,NA,NA,CASSLEAPTDTQYF,TGCGCCAGCAGCTTGGAGGCACCCACAGATACGCAGTATTTT